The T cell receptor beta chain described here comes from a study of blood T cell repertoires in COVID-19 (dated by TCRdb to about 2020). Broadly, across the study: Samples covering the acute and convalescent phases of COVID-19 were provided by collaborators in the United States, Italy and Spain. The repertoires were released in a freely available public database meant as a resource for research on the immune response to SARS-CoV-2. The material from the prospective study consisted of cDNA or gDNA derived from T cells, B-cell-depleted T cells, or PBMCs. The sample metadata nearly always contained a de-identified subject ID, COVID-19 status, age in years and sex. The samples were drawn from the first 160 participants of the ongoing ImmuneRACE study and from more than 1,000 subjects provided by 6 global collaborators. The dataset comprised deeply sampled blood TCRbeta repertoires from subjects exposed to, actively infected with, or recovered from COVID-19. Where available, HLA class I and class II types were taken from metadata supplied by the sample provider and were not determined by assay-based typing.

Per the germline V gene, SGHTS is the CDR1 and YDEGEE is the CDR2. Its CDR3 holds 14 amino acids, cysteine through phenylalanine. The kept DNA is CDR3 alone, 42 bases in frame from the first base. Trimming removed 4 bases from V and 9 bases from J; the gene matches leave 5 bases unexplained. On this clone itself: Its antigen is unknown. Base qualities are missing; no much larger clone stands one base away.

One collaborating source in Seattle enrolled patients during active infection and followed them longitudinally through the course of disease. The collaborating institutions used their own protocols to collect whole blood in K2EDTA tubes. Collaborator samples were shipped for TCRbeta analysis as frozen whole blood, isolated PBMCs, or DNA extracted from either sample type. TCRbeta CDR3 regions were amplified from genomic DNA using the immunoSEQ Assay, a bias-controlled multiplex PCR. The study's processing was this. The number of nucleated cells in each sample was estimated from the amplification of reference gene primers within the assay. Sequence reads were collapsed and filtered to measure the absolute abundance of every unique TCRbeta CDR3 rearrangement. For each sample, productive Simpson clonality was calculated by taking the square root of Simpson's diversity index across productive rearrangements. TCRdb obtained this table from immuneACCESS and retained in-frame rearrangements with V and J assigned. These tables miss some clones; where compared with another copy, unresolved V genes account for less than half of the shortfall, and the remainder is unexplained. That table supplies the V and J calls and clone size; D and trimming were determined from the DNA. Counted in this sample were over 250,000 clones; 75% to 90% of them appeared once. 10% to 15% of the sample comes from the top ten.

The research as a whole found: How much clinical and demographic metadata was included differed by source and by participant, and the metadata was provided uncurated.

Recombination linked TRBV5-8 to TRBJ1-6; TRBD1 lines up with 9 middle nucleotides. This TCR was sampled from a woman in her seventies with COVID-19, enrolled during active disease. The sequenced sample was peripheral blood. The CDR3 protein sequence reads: CASSPGQGTSPLHF. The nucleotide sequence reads TGTGCCAGCAGCCCGGGACAGGGAACTTCACCCCTCCACTTT.